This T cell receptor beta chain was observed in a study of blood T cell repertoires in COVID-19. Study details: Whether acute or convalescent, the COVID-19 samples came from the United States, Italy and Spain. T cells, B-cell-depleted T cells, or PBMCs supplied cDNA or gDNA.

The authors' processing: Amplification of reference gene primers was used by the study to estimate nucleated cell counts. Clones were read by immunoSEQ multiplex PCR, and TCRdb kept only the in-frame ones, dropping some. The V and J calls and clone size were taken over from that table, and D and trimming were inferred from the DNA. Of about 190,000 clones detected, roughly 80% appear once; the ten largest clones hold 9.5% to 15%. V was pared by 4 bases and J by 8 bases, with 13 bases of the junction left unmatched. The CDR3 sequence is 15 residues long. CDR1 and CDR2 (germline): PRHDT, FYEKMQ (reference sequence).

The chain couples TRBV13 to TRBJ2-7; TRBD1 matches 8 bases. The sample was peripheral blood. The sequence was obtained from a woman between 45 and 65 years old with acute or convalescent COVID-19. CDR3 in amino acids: CASSSLPGQVAKQYF. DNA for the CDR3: TGTGCCAGCAGCTCACTGCCGGGACAGGTAGCGAAGCAGTACTTC.